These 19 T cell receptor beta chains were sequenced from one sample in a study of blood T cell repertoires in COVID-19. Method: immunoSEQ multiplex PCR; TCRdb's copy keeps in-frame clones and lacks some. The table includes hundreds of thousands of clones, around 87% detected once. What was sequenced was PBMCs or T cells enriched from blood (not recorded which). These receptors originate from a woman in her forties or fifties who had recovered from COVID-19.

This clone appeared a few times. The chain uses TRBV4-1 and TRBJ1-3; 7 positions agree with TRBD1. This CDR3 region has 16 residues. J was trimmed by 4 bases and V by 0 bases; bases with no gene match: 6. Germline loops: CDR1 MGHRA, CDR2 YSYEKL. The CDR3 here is CASSQDVGGAGNTIYF. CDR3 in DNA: TGCGCCAGCAGCCAAGACGTAGGGGGCGCCGGAAACACCATATATTTT.

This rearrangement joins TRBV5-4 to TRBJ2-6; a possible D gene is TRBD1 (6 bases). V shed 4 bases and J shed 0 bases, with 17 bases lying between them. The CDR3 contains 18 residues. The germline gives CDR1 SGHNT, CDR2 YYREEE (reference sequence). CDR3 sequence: CASSQGAGVFSGANVLTF. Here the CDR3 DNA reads TGTGCCAGCAGCCAAGGGGCAGGGGTCTTCTCTGGGGCCAACGTCCTGACTTTC.

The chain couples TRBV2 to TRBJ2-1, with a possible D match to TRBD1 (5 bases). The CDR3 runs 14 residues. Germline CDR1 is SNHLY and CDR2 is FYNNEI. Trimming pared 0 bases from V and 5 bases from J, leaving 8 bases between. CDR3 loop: CASSEAGRDNEQFF. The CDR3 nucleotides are TGTGCCAGCAGTGAAGCCGGCAGGGACAATGAGCAGTTCTTC. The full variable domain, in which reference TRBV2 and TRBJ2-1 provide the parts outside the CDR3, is EPEVTQTPSHQVTQMGQEVILRCVPISNHLYFYWYRQILGQKVEFLVSFYNNEISEKSEIFDDQFSVERPDGSNFTLKIRSTKLEDSAMYFCASSEAGRDNEQFFGPGTRLTVL.

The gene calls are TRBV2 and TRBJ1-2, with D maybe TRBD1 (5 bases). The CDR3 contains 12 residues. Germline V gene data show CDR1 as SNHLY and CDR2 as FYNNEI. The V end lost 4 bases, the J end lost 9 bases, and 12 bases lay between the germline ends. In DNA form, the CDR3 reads TGTGCCAGCAGTGTCTCCAGGGATAGCTACACCTTC. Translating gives CASSVSRDSYTF.

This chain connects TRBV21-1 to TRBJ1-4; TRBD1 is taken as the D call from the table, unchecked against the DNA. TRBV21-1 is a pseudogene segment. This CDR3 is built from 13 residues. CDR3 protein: CASPGQGNEKLFF. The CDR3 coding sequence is TGTGCCAGTCCGGGACAGGGGAATGAAAAACTGTTTTTT.

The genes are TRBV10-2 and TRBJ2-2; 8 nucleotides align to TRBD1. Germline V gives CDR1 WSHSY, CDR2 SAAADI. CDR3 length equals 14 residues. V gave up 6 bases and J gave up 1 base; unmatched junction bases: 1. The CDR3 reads CASRGTGNTGELFF. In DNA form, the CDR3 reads TGCGCCAGCAGGGGGACAGGGAACACCGGGGAGCTGTTTTTT.

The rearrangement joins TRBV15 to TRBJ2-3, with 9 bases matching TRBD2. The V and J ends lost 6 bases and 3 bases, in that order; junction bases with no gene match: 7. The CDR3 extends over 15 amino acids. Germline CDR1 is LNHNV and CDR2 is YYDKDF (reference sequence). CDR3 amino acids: CATRDASGATDTQYF. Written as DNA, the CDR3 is TGTGCCACCAGAGACGCTAGCGGGGCAACAGATACGCAGTATTTT.

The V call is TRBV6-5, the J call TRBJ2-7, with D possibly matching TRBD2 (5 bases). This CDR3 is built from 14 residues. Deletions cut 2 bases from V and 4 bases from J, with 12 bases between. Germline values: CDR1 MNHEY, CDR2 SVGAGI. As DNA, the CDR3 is TGTGCCAGCAGTTACCGGGGTGGCCCGTACGAGCAGTACTTC. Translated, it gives CASSYRGGPYEQYF.

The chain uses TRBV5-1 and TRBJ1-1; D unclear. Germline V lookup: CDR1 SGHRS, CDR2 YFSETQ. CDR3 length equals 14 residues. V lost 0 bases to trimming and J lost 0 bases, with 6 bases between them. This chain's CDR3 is CASSLGQMNTEAFF. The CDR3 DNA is TGCGCCAGCAGCTTGGGCCAGATGAACACTGAAGCTTTCTTT.

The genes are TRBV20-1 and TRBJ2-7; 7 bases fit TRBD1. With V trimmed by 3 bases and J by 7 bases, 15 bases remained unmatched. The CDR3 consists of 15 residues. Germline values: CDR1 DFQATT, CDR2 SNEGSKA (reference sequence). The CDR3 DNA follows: TGCAGTGCTAGTTCCCCTGACAGGGCCATGGGGGAGCAGTACTTC. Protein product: CSASSPDRAMGEQYF.

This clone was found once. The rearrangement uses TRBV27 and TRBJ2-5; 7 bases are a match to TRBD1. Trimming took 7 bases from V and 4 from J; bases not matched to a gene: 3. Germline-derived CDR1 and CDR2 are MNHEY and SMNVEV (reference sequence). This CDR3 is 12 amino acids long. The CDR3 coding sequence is TGTGCCAGCAAAAACAGGGGAGAGACCCAGTACTTC. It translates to CASKNRGETQYF.

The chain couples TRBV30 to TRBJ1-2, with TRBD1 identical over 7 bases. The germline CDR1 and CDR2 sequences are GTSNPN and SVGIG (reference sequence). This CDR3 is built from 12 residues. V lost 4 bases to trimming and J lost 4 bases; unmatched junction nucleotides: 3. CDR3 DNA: TGTGCCTGGACCCAGGGGGGCTATGGCTACACCTTC. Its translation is CAWTQGGYGYTF.

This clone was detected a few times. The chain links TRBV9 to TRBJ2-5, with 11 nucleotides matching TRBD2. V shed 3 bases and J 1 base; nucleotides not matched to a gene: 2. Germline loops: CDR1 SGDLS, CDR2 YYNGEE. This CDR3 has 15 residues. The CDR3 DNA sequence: TGTGCCAGCAGCGGTACTAGCGGGGGCCAAGAGACCCAGTACTTC. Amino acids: CASSGTSGGQETQYF. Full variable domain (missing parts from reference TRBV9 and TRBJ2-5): DSGVTQTPKHLITATGQRVTLRCSPRSGDLSVYWYQQSLDQGLQFLIQYYNGEERAKGNILERFSAQQFPDLHSELNLSSLELGDSALYFCASSGTSGGQETQYFGPGTRLLVL.

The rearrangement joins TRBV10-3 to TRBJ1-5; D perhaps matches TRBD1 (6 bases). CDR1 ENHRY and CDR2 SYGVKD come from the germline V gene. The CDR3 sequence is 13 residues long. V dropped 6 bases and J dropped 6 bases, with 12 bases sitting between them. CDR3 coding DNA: TGTGCCATCAGGGCACAGGGTTCTCAGCCCCAGCATTTT. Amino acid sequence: CAIRAQGSQPQHF.

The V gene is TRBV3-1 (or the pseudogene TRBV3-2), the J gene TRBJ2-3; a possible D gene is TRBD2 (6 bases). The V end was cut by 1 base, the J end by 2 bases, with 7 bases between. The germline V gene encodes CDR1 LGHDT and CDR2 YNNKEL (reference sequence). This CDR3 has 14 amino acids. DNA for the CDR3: TGTGCCAGCAGCCAAGCGGGAGACACAGATACGCAGTATTTT. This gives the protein CASSQAGDTDTQYF.

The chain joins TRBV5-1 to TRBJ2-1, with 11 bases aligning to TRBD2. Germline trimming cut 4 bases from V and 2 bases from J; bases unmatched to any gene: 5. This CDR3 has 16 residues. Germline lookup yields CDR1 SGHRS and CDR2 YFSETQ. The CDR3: CASSPQTSGTYNEQFF. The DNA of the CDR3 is TGCGCCAGCAGCCCACAGACTAGCGGGACCTACAATGAGCAGTTCTTC.

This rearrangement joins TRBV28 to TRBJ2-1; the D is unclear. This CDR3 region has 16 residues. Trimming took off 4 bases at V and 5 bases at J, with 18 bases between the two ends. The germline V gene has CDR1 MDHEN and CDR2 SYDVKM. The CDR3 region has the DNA TGTGCCAGCAGTTCCAACACAGATCCGAATAACAATGAGCAGTTCTTC. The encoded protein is CASSSNTDPNNNEQFF.

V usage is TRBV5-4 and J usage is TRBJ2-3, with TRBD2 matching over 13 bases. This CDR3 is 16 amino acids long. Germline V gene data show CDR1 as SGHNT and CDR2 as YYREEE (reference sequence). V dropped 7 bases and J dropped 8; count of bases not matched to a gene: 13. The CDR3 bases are TGTGCCAGCTTCCCCGGGACTAGCGGGGCATTTGGTACGCAGTATTTT. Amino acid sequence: CASFPGTSGAFGTQYF.

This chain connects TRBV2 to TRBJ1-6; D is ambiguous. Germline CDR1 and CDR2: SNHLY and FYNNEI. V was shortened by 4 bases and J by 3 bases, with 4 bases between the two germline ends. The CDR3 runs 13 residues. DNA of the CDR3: TGTGCCAGCAGTGCCTTCTATAATTCACCCCTCCACTTT. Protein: CASSAFYNSPLHF.